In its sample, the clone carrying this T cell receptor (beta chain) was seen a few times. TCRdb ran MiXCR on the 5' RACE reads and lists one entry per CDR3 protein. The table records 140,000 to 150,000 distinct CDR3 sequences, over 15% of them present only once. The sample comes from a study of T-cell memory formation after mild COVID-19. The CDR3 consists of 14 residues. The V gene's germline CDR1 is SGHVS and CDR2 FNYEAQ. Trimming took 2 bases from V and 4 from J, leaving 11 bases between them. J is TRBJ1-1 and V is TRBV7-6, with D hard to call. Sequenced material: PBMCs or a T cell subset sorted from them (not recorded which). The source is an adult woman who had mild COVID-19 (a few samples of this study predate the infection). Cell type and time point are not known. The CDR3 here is CASSLTWGATEAFF. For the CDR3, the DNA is TGTGCCAGCAGCTTAACTTGGGGTGCCACTGAAGCTTTCTTT.